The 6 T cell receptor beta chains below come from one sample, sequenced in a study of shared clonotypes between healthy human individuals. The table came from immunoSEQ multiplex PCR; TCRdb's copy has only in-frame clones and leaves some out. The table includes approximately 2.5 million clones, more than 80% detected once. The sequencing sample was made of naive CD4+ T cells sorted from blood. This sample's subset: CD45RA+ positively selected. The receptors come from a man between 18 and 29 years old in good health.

The CDR3 sequence is CATPGRGNEQFF. CDR3 sequence (DNA): TGTGCCACCCCCGGACGCGGCAATGAGCAGTTCTTC. The chain links TRBV21-1 to TRBJ2-1. TRBV21-1 is classified as a pseudogene. The CDR3 has 12 amino acids.

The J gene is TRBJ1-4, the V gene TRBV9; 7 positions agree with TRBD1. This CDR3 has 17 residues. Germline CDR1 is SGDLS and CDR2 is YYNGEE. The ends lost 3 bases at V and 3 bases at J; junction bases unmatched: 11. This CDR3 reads CASSERTGSVANEKLFF. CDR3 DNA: TGTGCCAGCAGCGAACGGACAGGCTCCGTTGCTAATGAAAAACTGTTTTTT.

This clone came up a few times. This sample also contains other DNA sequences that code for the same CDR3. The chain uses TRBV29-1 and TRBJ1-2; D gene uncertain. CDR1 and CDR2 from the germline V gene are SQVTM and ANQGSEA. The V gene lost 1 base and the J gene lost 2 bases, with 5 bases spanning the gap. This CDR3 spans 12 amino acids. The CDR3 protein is CSVEVGNYGYTF. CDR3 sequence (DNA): TGCAGCGTTGAAGTGGGAAACTATGGCTACACCTTC.

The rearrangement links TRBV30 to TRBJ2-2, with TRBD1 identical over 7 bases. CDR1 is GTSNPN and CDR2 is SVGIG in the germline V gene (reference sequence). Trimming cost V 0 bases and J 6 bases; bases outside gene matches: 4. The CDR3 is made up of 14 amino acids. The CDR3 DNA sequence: TGTGCCTGGAGTGTAGTAGGGGGCGCCGGGGAGCTGTTTTTT. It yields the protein CAWSVVGGAGELFF.

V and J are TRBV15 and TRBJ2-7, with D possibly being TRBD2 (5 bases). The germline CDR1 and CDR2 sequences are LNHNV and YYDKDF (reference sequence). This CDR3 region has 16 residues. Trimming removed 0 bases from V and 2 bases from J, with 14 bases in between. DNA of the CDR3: TGTGCCACCAGCAGAGATGAGGGAAGCCCTCCCTACGAGCAGTACTTC. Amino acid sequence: CATSRDEGSPPYEQYF.

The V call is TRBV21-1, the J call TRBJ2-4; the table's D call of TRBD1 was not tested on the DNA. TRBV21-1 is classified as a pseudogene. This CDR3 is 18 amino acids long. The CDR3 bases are TGTGCCAGCAGCAAATGCCGTGGAAGGCAGGGCTCGCAAAACATTCAGTACTTC. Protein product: CASSKCRGRQGSQNIQYF.